Below, one T cell receptor beta chain is given with its context. Blood was sampled at baseline, cycle 4 day 1, and cycle 7 day 1. Assay: immunoSEQ multiplex PCR; the TCRdb copy retains only in-frame clones and omits some. The repertoire has about 93,000 clones, about 91% of them found once; the top ten carry roughly 0.5%. The CDR3 spans 13 residues. Germline assignment: CDR1 SNHLY and CDR2 FYNNEI. The germline V and J ends were trimmed by 7 bases and 4 bases, with 13 bases remaining between them. These data come from a study of OX40 agonist ivuxolimab in advanced cancers. Study overall: The dose-escalation cohort was approximately 84% male, with a mean age of around 60 years, ranging roughly 23 to 90.

The rearrangement links TRBV2 to TRBJ2-5; possibly TRBD1 for D (6 bases). The sequenced sample was CD4+ or CD8+ T cells sorted from blood, obtained in a trial of the OX40 agonist ivuxolimab. The TCR comes from an adult with an advanced solid tumor such as melanoma, head and neck, liver or kidney cancer. CDR3 region: CASKPGVRETQYF. DNA of the CDR3: TGTGCCAGCAAGCCAGGGGTGAGAGAGACCCAGTACTTC.